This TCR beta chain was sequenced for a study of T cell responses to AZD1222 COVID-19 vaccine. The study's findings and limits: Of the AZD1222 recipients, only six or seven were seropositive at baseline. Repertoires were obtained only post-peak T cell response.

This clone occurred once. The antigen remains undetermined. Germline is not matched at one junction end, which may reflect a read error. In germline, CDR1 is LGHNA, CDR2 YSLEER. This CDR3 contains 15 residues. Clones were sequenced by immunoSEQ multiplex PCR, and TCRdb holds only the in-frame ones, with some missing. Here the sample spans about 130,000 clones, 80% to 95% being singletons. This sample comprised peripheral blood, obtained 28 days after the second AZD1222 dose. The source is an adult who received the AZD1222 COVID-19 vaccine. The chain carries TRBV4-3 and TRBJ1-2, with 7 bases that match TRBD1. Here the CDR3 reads CASSQDPGGNYGYTF. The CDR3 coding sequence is TGCGCCAGCAGCCAAGATCCAGGGGGGAACTACGGCTACACCTTC.